These T cell receptor beta chains were read from a single sample in a study of immune cell composition in non-small cell lung cancer. Using immunoSEQ multiplex PCR, the repertoire was profiled, and TCRdb retains in-frame clones only, with some absent. Among about 2,500 clones listed, approximately 77% were seen once. The sequenced material came from non-adjacent lung tissue. The receptors derive from a human donor with non-small cell lung cancer. Both conserved end residues are part of each CDR3. The D gene is left open where the match is weak. Size is stated for part of the rows, as once, few or many counts, or as a class when the clone is expanded.

cdr3_nt	cdr3_aa	v_call	clone_size	j_call	d_call
TGTGCCAGCAGCAAAGCTGGCAGGGGCGATAACTACTATAATTCACCCCTCCACTTT	CASSKAGRGDNYYNSPLHF	TRBV21-1	.	TRBJ1-6	.
TGTGCCAGCAGCACAGGGACAGTATCTTCACCCCTCCACTTT	CASSTGTVSSPLHF	TRBV7-8	.	TRBJ1-6	TRBD1
TGCAGCGTTGAGAGGAGAAACACCATATATTTT	CSVERRNTIYF	TRBV29-1	.	TRBJ1-3	.
TGTGCCAGCAGCGTAAAGCCTAGCACAGATACGCAGTATTTT	CASSVKPSTDTQYF	TRBV9	.	TRBJ2-3	.
TGTGCCATCGCGGAGAGGAAGGGGGCAGGGGAAAAACTGTTTTTT	CAIAERKGAGEKLFF	TRBV28	.	TRBJ1-4	TRBD1
TGTGCCAGCAGTTTATCGGAAGGTACAGTTAATGGCTACACCTTC	CASSLSEGTVNGYTF	TRBV27	once	TRBJ1-2	.
TGTGCCAGTAGTAATACAGGGGGCGGGGGTCAGCCCCAGCATTTT	CASSNTGGGGQPQHF	TRBV19	.	TRBJ1-5	TRBD1
TGTGCCAGCGGGAGGGACAGGGGTGATTCACCCCTCCACTTT	CASGRDRGDSPLHF	TRBV6-1	.	TRBJ1-6	TRBD1
TGTGCCGTCAGACGGGATGTAGGTCAGCCCCAGCATTTT	CAVRRDVGQPQHF	TRBV10-3	.	TRBJ1-5	.
TGTGCCAGCACCACTCTCAGCGGGAAGAGGGGGGGGGAGCAGTTCTTC	CASTTLSGKRGGEQFF	TRBV28	once	TRBJ2-1	.
TGCGCCAGCAGGGGAGTGAAGGACAGGGGACCCTCCTTTGGAAACACCATATATTTT	CASRGVKDRGPSFGNTIYF	TRBV5-1	.	TRBJ1-3	TRBD1
TGTGCCAGCAGATGGAGACTAGCGGGAGCGGGGAATGAGCAGTTCTTC	CASRWRLAGAGNEQFF	TRBV6-6	.	TRBJ2-1	TRBD2
TGCGCCAGCAGCTTGGCCGGGACAGGACCCCCTGGAAACACCATATATTTT	CASSLAGTGPPGNTIYF	TRBV5-1	.	TRBJ1-3	TRBD1
TGTGCCAGCAGTTTAGGTCTAGCGGGAGGGCCGGGCACAGATACGCAGTATTTT	CASSLGLAGGPGTDTQYF	TRBV27	.	TRBJ2-3	TRBD2
TGTGCCAGCAGCCCGAGCGGTAAGGGGAACACTGAAGCTTTCTTT	CASSPSGKGNTEAFF	TRBV11-1	.	TRBJ1-1	.
TGTGCCAGCAGTGAAGCATCGGCAGGGTGGGAGACCCAGTACTTC	CASSEASAGWETQYF	TRBV6-1	.	TRBJ2-5	.
TGCAGCGTGGCCGGGACAGGGAAGGAAAAACTGTTTTTT	CSVAGTGKEKLFF	TRBV29-1	.	TRBJ1-4	TRBD1
TGTGCCTGGAGTATACCTGAACAGGGTGAAGCTTTCTTT	CAWSIPEQGEAFF	TRBV30	.	TRBJ1-1	.
TGTGCCAGCAGCCCTTCCCTCAGGTTGGACTATGGCTACACCTTC	CASSPSLRLDYGYTF	TRBV9	.	TRBJ1-2	.
TGTGCCAGCAGTTCTCGGACAGGGTTGGACACTGAAGCTTTCTTT	CASSSRTGLDTEAFF	TRBV28	.	TRBJ1-1	TRBD1
TGTGCCAGCAACAGGTACAATGAGCAGTTCTTC	CASNRYNEQFF	TRBV6-6	.	TRBJ2-1	.
TGTGCCAGCAGCCAAAATCCTACTATAACTAAGCGGGGGTGGTTTGAGCAGTTCTTC	CASSQNPTITKRGWFEQFF	TRBV9	.	TRBJ2-1	TRBD2
TGCGCCAGCAGCATAGATACTAGCGAACGCACAGATACGCAGTATTTT	CASSIDTSERTDTQYF	TRBV5-1	.	TRBJ2-3	TRBD2
TGTGCCAGCAGCAAAGAAGGACAGGGGAAGGGCACAGATACGCAGTATTTT	CASSKEGQGKGTDTQYF	TRBV21-1	.	TRBJ2-3	.
TGTGCCATGGGACAGGGGGGCCGAGGCTACACCTTC	CAMGQGGRGYTF	TRBV28	.	TRBJ1-2	TRBD1